These T cell receptor beta chains were read from a single sample in a study of blood T cells in healthy people across ages. From the 5' RACE reads, TCRdb called clonotypes with MiXCR, one entry per CDR3 protein. The sample has around 1.5 million distinct CDR3 sequences; 42% are singletons. Sequenced sample: blood. The receptor source for this set is a woman under 30 in good health. The CDR3 runs from the conserved cysteine through the conserved F or W. A D gene is named only where the DNA matches it firmly. Size is stated for part of the rows, as once, few or many counts, or as a class when the clone is expanded.

cdr3_nt: TGCGCCAGCAGCTTGGCCATGGCAGGGGGCTACGGGACCCAGTACTTC
cdr3_aa: CASSLAMAGGYGTQYF
cdr3_length: 16
clone_size: NA
j_call: TRBJ2-5
v_call: TRBV5-1
d_call: TRBD1

cdr3_nt: TGTGCCAGCAGCACCGGGACACAAGAGACCCAGTACTTC
cdr3_aa: CASSTGTQETQYF
cdr3_length: 13
clone_size: few
j_call: TRBJ2-5
v_call: TRBV9
d_call: NA

cdr3_nt: TGTGCCAGCAGCTTAGCTAGGGACGGCTACGAGCAGTACTTC
cdr3_aa: CASSLARDGYEQYF
cdr3_length: 14
clone_size: once
j_call: TRBJ2-7
v_call: TRBV7-8
d_call: NA

cdr3_nt: TGTGCCAGCAGCCAACCTAGCGGGAGTCGGAGAGATGAGCAGTTCTTC
cdr3_aa: CASSQPSGSRRDEQFF
cdr3_length: 16
clone_size: many
j_call: TRBJ2-1
v_call: TRBV14
d_call: TRBD2

cdr3_nt: TGTGCCAGCTCACCACCCGGACTAGCGGGAGTCGGTGAGCAGTTCTTC
cdr3_aa: CASSPPGLAGVGEQFF
cdr3_length: 16
clone_size: once
j_call: TRBJ2-1
v_call: TRBV18
d_call: TRBD2

cdr3_nt: TGTGCCAGCAGCCCGTGGCAGGGGGCGAAGAACACTGAAGCTTTCTTT
cdr3_aa: CASSPWQGAKNTEAFF
cdr3_length: 16
clone_size: NA
j_call: TRBJ1-1
v_call: TRBV5-5
d_call: TRBD1

cdr3_nt: TGTGCCAGCGGGGAAGGACGGGAAGAGACCCAGTACTTC
cdr3_aa: CASGEGREETQYF
cdr3_length: 13
clone_size: NA
j_call: TRBJ2-5
v_call: TRBV2
d_call: NA

cdr3_nt: TGCGCCAGCAGCCCACCGGCAGCCGGGGCAGGAAACACCATATATTTT
cdr3_aa: CASSPPAAGAGNTIYF
cdr3_length: 16
clone_size: NA
j_call: TRBJ1-3
v_call: TRBV4-1
d_call: NA

cdr3_nt: TGTGCCAGCAGTTCCCGGGAGGGCCTGTGGAATGAGCAGTTCTTC
cdr3_aa: CASSSREGLWNEQFF
cdr3_length: 15
clone_size: NA
j_call: TRBJ2-1
v_call: TRBV3-1
d_call: TRBD2

cdr3_nt: TGTGCCAGCGGGGACAGGGACAATCAGCCCCAGCATTTT
cdr3_aa: CASGDRDNQPQHF
cdr3_length: 13
clone_size: NA
j_call: TRBJ1-5
v_call: TRBV19
d_call: TRBD1

cdr3_nt: TGTGCCAGCACCTCAAGGGGACAGGGGGCGGTAGATACGCAGTATTTT
cdr3_aa: CASTSRGQGAVDTQYF
cdr3_length: 16
clone_size: NA
j_call: TRBJ2-3
v_call: TRBV6-1
d_call: TRBD1

cdr3_nt: TGTGCCAGCAGTCGACCGGGACCGCCGAACACCGGGGAGCTGTTTTTT
cdr3_aa: CASSRPGPPNTGELFF
cdr3_length: 16
clone_size: NA
j_call: TRBJ2-2
v_call: TRBV12-3/TRBV12-4
d_call: NA

cdr3_nt: TGCAGGGGGGGGGGAAACCCTGAAGCTTTCTTT
cdr3_aa: CRGGGNPEAFF
cdr3_length: 11
clone_size: few
j_call: TRBJ1-1
v_call: TRBV20-1
d_call: NA

cdr3_nt: TGCAGTGCTAGTCTTGCTAGCGGGGGCCTGGAGCAGTACTTC
cdr3_aa: CSASLASGGLEQYF
cdr3_length: 14
clone_size: NA
j_call: TRBJ2-4
v_call: TRBV20-1
d_call: TRBD2

cdr3_nt: TGTGCCAGCAGCCCAAGGGGATCCCTAGGGTCGAACATTCAGTACTTC
cdr3_aa: CASSPRGSLGSNIQYF
cdr3_length: 16
clone_size: NA
j_call: TRBJ2-4
v_call: TRBV11-2
d_call: NA

cdr3_nt: TGTGCCAGCAGCCGAGGCCGATCCCAGCATTTT
cdr3_aa: CASSRGRSQHF
cdr3_length: 11
clone_size: once
j_call: TRBJ1-5
v_call: TRBV7-2
d_call: NA

cdr3_nt: TGCAGTGCCCCACCGGGGGGCTATGAAAAACTGTTTTTT
cdr3_aa: CSAPPGGYEKLFF
cdr3_length: 13
clone_size: NA
j_call: TRBJ1-4
v_call: TRBV20-1
d_call: NA

cdr3_nt: TGCGCCAGCAGCCGGGACAGGTCGGATGAAAAACTGTTTTTT
cdr3_aa: CASSRDRSDEKLFF
cdr3_length: 14
clone_size: few
j_call: TRBJ1-4
v_call: TRBV5-1
d_call: TRBD1

cdr3_nt: TGTGCCAGCAGTACCTACGGGACTGCCGCGAACACCGGGGAGCTGTTTTTT
cdr3_aa: CASSTYGTAANTGELFF
cdr3_length: 17
clone_size: NA
j_call: TRBJ2-2
v_call: TRBV27
d_call: NA

cdr3_nt: TGTGCCAGCAGCTGGGAGGGCACGAACACTGAAGCTTTCTTT
cdr3_aa: CASSWEGTNTEAFF
cdr3_length: 14
clone_size: NA
j_call: TRBJ1-1
v_call: TRBV5-6
d_call: NA

cdr3_nt: TGCGCCAGCAGCCAAAGTGGGGGGAACACAGATACGCAGTATTTT
cdr3_aa: CASSQSGGNTDTQYF
cdr3_length: 15
clone_size: many
j_call: TRBJ2-3
v_call: TRBV4-1
d_call: NA

cdr3_nt: TGTGCCAGCAGCAAGGGGACACTTCACTCCTACGAGCAGTACTTC
cdr3_aa: CASSKGTLHSYEQYF
cdr3_length: 15
clone_size: few
j_call: TRBJ2-7
v_call: TRBV7-2
d_call: NA